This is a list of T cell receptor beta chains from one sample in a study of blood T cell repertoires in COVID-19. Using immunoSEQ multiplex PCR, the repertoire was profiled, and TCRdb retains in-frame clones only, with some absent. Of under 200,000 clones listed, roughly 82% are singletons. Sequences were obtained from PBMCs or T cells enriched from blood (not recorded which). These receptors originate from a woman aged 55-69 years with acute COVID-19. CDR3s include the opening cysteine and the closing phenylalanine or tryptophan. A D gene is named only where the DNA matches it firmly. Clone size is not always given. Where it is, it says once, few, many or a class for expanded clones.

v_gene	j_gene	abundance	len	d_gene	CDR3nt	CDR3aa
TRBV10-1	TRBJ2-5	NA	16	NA	TGCGCCAGCAGTGAGTCGGGCAGCCACAATGGGGAGACCCAGTACTTC	CASSESGSHNGETQYF
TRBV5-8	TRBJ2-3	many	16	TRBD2	TGTGCCAGCAGCTTGGTGGCTAGCGGGAGCACAGATACGCAGTATTTT	CASSLVASGSTDTQYF
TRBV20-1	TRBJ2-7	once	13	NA	TGCAGTGCTAGTCAGGCCTCCTCCTACGAGCAGTACTTC	CSASQASSYEQYF
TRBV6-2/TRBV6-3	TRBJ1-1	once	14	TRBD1	TGTGCCAGCAGTTACCGTACAGGGGGCACTGAAGCTTTCTTT	CASSYRTGGTEAFF
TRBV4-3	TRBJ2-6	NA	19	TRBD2	TGCGCCAGCAGCCATCCAGGACTAGGCCTCACCCCTGGGGCCAACGTCCTGACTTTC	CASSHPGLGLTPGANVLTF
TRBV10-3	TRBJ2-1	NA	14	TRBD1	TGTGCCATCAGTGACCAGGGGGACCTGCGCGAGCAGTTCTTC	CAISDQGDLREQFF
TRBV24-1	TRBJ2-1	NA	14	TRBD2	TGTGCCACCGGTACTAGCGATCCCTACAATGAGCAGTTCTTC	CATGTSDPYNEQFF
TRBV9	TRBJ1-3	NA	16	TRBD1	TGTGCCAGCAGCGACAGGGGACCCCCCTCTGGAAACACCATATATTTT	CASSDRGPPSGNTIYF
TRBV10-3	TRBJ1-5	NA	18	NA	TGTGCCATCAGTGACCGGCCGGCGGGGCCGAACGGCAATCAGCCCCAGCATTTT	CAISDRPAGPNGNQPQHF
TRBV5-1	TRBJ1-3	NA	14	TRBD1	TGCGCCAGCAGTCAAAGACAGGGTGTGGACACCATATATTTT	CASSQRQGVDTIYF
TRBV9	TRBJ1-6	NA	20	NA	TGTGCCAGCAGCGTAGAAGGCAGCGGACTGCTCATTACCCCTAATTCACCCCTCCACTTT	CASSVEGSGLLITPNSPLHF
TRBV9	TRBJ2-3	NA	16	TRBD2	TGTGCCAGCAGCGTAGTGCTAGCGGGAAGCACAGATACGCAGTATTTT	CASSVVLAGSTDTQYF